Given below is one TCR beta chain in context. The antigen is unknown. TCRdb reprocessed the 5' RACE reads and reports one entry per CDR3 protein, with no DNA. The table lists over 200,000 distinct CDR3 sequences. These data originate in a study of monozygotic twins with inflammatory bowel disease. Study outcomes and limitations: Heterogeneous immunosuppressive treatment regimens may have introduced variability into patient repertoires.

The source material was blood. This TCR was recovered from a human donor with ulcerative colitis or Crohn's disease, or a healthy co-twin of an affected twin (not recorded which).

This chain's CDR3 is CASSLSASGGTYNEQFF. This sequence joins TRBV5-1 and TRBJ2-1; TCRdb names TRBD2, which stays unverified in the absence of DNA. The germline CDR1 and CDR2 sequences are SGHRS and YFSETQ. The CDR3 consists of 17 residues.